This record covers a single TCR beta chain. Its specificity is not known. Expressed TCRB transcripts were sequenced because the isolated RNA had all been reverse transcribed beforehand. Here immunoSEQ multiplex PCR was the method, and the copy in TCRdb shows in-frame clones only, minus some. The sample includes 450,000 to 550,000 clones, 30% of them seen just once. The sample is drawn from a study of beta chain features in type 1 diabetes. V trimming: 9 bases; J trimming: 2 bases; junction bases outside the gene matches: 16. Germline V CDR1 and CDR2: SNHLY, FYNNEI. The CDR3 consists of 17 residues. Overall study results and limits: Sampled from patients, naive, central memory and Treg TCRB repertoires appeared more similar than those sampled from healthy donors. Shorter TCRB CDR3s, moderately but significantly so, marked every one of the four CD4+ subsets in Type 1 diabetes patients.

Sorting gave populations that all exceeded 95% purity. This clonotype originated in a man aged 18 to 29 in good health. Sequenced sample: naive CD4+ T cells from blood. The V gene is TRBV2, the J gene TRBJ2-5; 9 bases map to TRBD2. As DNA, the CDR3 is TGTGCCAGGCAATCTGGTGGACTAGCGACCGGACAAGAGACCCAGTACTTC. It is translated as CARQSGGLATGQETQYF.